In its sample, the clone carrying this T cell receptor beta chain was seen a few times. The antigen is not known. The data originate from a study of T cells in localized non-small cell lung cancer. Study findings and constraints: Only one tumor region was sequenced, so heterogeneity remains possible.

Measured with immunoSEQ multiplex PCR; TCRdb has only the in-frame clones, and not every one. Of 2,500 to 3,000 clones in the sample, under 30% were seen once. The CDR3 is 13 residues long. The sequence came from a man aged 35 to 69 with stage II squamous cell lung carcinoma. The chain uses TRBV1 and TRBJ2-3. TRBV1 is tagged as a pseudogene. Sequences were derived from lung tumor tissue, sampled before any cancer treatment. The CDR3 DNA follows: TGCGCCAGCAGCCAGAAGGTGTCGGATACGCAGTATTTT. This encodes CASSQKVSDTQYF.